What follows are 26 T cell receptor beta chains derived from one specimen sequenced in a study of spatial heterogeneity in lung cancer. Study observations and caveats: One measure, the expanded intratumoral alpha and beta TCR count, tracked tumor mutation counts.

Via MiXCR, TCRdb re-called the 5' RACE reads, giving one row per CDR3 protein. Of 6,000 to 8,000 distinct CDR3 sequences listed, less than 9% are singletons. Stated time point: sample taken at primary tumor resection. For these receptors, no antigen is known. Source: lung tumor tissue, taken at surgery. All receptors derive from a female donor with early-stage non-small cell lung cancer.

This clonotype is categorized as medium-sized. This beta chain came through as a stray read in a library set up for alpha chains, and its size says little. This chain links TRBV11-2 with TRBJ2-1; 10 nucleotides align to TRBD2. This CDR3 comprises 14 residues. Per the germline V gene, CDR1 is SGHAT and CDR2 is FQNNGV. V lost 0 bases and J lost 13; bases outside the gene matches: 6. In DNA form, the CDR3 reads TGTGCCAGCAGCTTAGAGTACATAGCGGGAGGCCAGTTCTTC. This encodes CASSLEYIAGGQFF.

Ten or more counts support this clonotype. A library made for alpha chains picked up this beta chain off target, so its size means little. This chain connects TRBV6-6 to TRBJ2-7; TRBD2 matches at 8 bases. Germline CDR1 is MNHNY and CDR2 is SVGAGI (reference sequence). This CDR3 region has 17 residues. Trimming took 5 bases from V and 2 from J; bases not matched to a gene: 14. The CDR3 DNA reads TGTGCCAGCAGTACCTCTCAATTTAGCGGGATCCCCTACGAGCAGTACTTC. Its protein product is CASSTSQFSGIPYEQYF.

This clonotype is deemed medium-sized. Found in a library prepared for alpha chains, this beta chain is an off-target read, and its abundance has little meaning. The J gene is TRBJ2-7, the V gene TRBV29-1; 10 bases are a match to TRBD1. The CDR3 extends over 12 amino acids. V shed 4 bases, J shed 5 bases, and the junction held 2 bases outside the gene matches. Germline V gives CDR1 SQVTM, CDR2 ANQGSEA. CDR3 residues: CSVGDRGHEQYF. DNA of the CDR3: TGCAGCGTTGGGGACAGGGGACACGAGCAGTACTTC.

This clonotype was recorded many times. This beta chain lies outside the target of a library built for alpha chains; its clone size means little. The J gene is TRBJ2-2, the V gene TRBV6-1, with D maybe TRBD1 (6 bases). CDR3 length: 15 amino acids. Germline CDR1 is MNHNS and CDR2 is SASEGT. V was trimmed by 6 bases and J by 3 bases, leaving 14 bases between them. The CDR3 here is CASRPGDMDTGELFF. In DNA, the CDR3 is TGTGCCAGCAGACCAGGGGATATGGACACCGGGGAGCTGTTTTTT.

This clonotype has ten or more counts. This beta chain represents an off-target read in a library built for alpha chains; its size is of limited meaning. The gene calls are TRBV29-1 and TRBJ2-5, with TRBD1 identical over 7 bases. V dropped 7 bases and J dropped 3; count of bases not matched to a gene: 11. CDR3 length: 14 amino acids. The germline V gene encodes CDR1 SQVTM and CDR2 ANQGSEA. The CDR3 DNA is TGCAGCGCAGACGAAGGGGGCTGGGAAGAGACCCAGTACTTC. This translates into CSADEGGWEETQYF.

This clonotype appeared many times. This beta chain slipped into a library made for alpha chains as a stray read, so its size is not meaningful. The chain is built from TRBV27 and TRBJ2-2; the match to TRBD1 covers 9 bases. From germline, CDR1 is MNHEY and CDR2 SMNVEV (reference sequence). J was trimmed by 1 base and V by 2 bases; bases with no gene match: 5. The CDR3 consists of 17 residues. In DNA form, the CDR3 reads TGTGCCAGCAGTTTAAGGACAGGGGTCTTGAACACCGGGGAGCTGTTTTTT. It codes for CASSLRTGVLNTGELFF.

This clonotype was detected many times. Being off target in a library aimed at alpha chains, this beta chain has a size of little meaning. This chain connects TRBV29-1 to TRBJ2-7; the match to TRBD1 covers 8 bases. Germline values: CDR1 SQVTM, CDR2 ANQGSEA. The CDR3 is 16 amino acids. The V and J ends lost 8 bases and 2 bases, in that order; junction bases with no gene match: 17. The CDR3: CSPLGEDRDRPYEQYF. The CDR3 DNA sequence: TGCAGCCCTCTAGGGGAGGACCGGGACAGGCCCTACGAGCAGTACTTC.

This clonotype is categorized as medium-sized (0.01 to 0.1%). A library prepared for alpha chains yielded this beta chain as an off-target read; its size is of little meaning. The chain joins TRBV24-1 to TRBJ2-5; D unclear. Trimming left V 2 bases short and J 5 bases short, with 8 bases between. The CDR3 loop spans 13 amino acids. Germline loops: CDR1 KGHDR, CDR2 SFDVKD. The CDR3 loop is CATSDSRSETQYF. The CDR3 region has the DNA TGTGCCACCAGTGATTCCCGGTCGGAGACCCAGTACTTC.

By its share, this clonotype is medium-sized (0.01 to 0.1%). For a library built for alpha chains, this beta chain is a stray read; little rests on its size. V and J are TRBV10-3 and TRBJ2-7; 8 nucleotides match TRBD1. The CDR3 runs 12 residues. With 4 bases clipped from V and 6 bases from J, the junction kept 2 bases outside the gene matches. The germline V gene has CDR1 ENHRY and CDR2 SYGVKD. CDR3 sequence: CAISATGVEQYF. For the CDR3, the DNA is TGTGCCATCAGTGCGACAGGGGTCGAGCAGTACTTC.

In regard to this clonotype: This beta chain is an unintended read in a library built for alpha chains; its size means little. The CDR3, as DNA: TGTGCCAGCAGCCCTTACAGGCCGGACACCGGGGAGCTGTTTTTT. Translated: CASSPYRPDTGELFF. The chain is built from TRBV11-2 and TRBJ2-2, with D possibly TRBD1 on 5 matching bases. From germline, CDR1 is SGHAT and CDR2 FQNNGV. Deletions cut 5 bases from V and 3 bases from J, with 13 bases between. The CDR3 spans 15 residues.

By share, this clonotype ranks as medium-sized (0.01 to 0.1%). The library was designed around alpha chains, so this beta chain is a stray read whose abundance carries little weight. The rearrangement links TRBV23-1 to TRBJ1-1; 12 bases fit TRBD1. TRBV23-1 is an ORF for which the function is uncertain. The CDR3 has 15 residues. V lost 3 bases and J lost 10; bases outside the gene matches: 9. Here the CDR3 reads CASSHLGTGGFGAFF. CDR3 in DNA: TGCGCCAGCAGTCATCTCGGGACAGGGGGCTTTGGAGCTTTCTTT.

Only a few counts were recorded for this clonotype. The library was built for alpha chains, so this beta chain is an off-target read and its size means little. The V call is TRBV20-1, the J call TRBJ2-3; TRBD2 matches 10 bases. Germline V CDR1 and CDR2: DFQATT, SNEGSKA (reference sequence). This CDR3 spans 18 amino acids. V shed 5 bases and J 5 bases; nucleotides not matched to a gene: 19. CDR3 nucleotide sequence: TGCAGTGCTTCCAGTGCACTAGCGGGGCCCGGGCCCCAAGATACGCAGTATTTT. As protein: CSASSALAGPGPQDTQYF.

By share of the sample, this clonotype is medium-sized (0.01 to 0.1%). Since the library was made to target alpha chains, this beta chain is a stray read and its abundance is not meaningful. V gene TRBV27 combines with J gene TRBJ1-3; no clear D. CDR1 and CDR2 from the germline V gene are MNHEY and SMNVEV (reference sequence). This CDR3 has 13 amino acids. Trimming took 6 bases from V and 2 from J, leaving 8 bases between them. CDR3 coding DNA: TGTGCCAGCAGCAGAGACCCTGGAAACACCATATATTTT. This codes for CASSRDPGNTIYF.

Turning to this clonotype: Little can be read into the size of this beta chain, an off-target read in a library designed for alpha chains. This sequence joins TRBV19 and TRBJ2-2; D is unclear. In germline, CDR1 is LNHDA, CDR2 SQIVND (reference sequence). The CDR3 contains 13 residues. V shed 8 bases and J shed 4 bases, with 11 bases lying between them. Here the CDR3 DNA reads TGTGCCAGTTCGGGTTTTGGCACCGGGGAGCTGTTTTTT. Its protein is CASSGFGTGELFF.

This clonotype was seen many times. As an off-target read in a library built for alpha chains, this beta chain has a frequency of little significance. The chain has TRBV6-1 and TRBJ2-1, with 8 bases aligning to TRBD2. The ends lost 6 bases at V and 4 bases at J; junction bases unmatched: 5. This CDR3 comprises 14 residues. Germline V CDR1 and CDR2: MNHNS, SASEGT. CDR3 coding DNA: TGTGCCAGCAGGCAGCGGGGGCCGTACAATGAGCAGTTCTTC. Residues: CASRQRGPYNEQFF.

This clonotype was recorded at least ten times. Since the library was made to target alpha chains, this beta chain is a stray read and its abundance is not meaningful. The chain carries TRBV25-1 and TRBJ2-5; D is unclear. V lost 1 base, J lost 5 bases, and 8 bases lay in between. The CDR3 is 13 residues long. Germline-derived CDR1 and CDR2 are MGHDK and SYGVNS. CDR3 nucleotide sequence: TGTGCCAGCAGTGAATCACCGGTGGAGACCCAGTACTTC. As protein: CASSESPVETQYF.

This clonotype is medium-sized (0.01 to 0.1%) within its sample. This beta chain turned up in a library designed for alpha chains; as an off-target read, its abundance says little. This chain links TRBV2 with TRBJ2-2, with D uncertain. The CDR3 is 11 amino acids. Trimming removed 7 bases from V and 6 bases from J, with 6 bases in between. CDR1 SNHLY and CDR2 FYNNEI come from the germline V gene. The CDR3 DNA reads as TGTGCCAGCATTGAGTCCGGGGAGCTGTTTTTT. Protein sequence: CASIESGELFF. The full variable domain, completed using reference TRBV2 and TRBJ2-2, is EPEVTQTPSHQVTQMGQEVILRCVPISNHLYFYWYRQILGQKVEFLVSFYNNEISEKSEIFDDQFSVERPDGSNFTLKIRSTKLEDSAMYFCASIESGELFFGEGSRLTVL.

This clonotype has at least ten counts. With the library built for alpha chains, this beta chain is off target and its frequency is not meaningful. The chain has TRBV20-1 and TRBJ1-2, with 9 positions matching TRBD1. CDR1 and CDR2 from the germline V gene are DFQATT and SNEGSKA (reference sequence). J was trimmed by 6 bases and V by 3 bases; bases with no gene match: 8. The CDR3 has 14 residues. The CDR3 loop reads CSARTPGTGNGYTF. CDR3 in DNA: TGCAGTGCTAGGACCCCCGGGACAGGGAATGGCTACACCTTC.

This clonotype appeared many times. This beta chain is off target for a library built for alpha chains, so its abundance means little. The rearrangement links TRBV20-1 to TRBJ2-7; D unresolved. The CDR3 sequence is 12 residues long. V lost 3 bases and J lost 2, with 8 bases in between. The germline CDR1 and CDR2 sequences are DFQATT and SNEGSKA (reference sequence). This CDR3 reads CSASRSAYEQYF. The CDR3 DNA sequence: TGCAGTGCTAGCCGATCAGCCTACGAGCAGTACTTC.

There are a few counts of this clonotype. Because this beta chain is a stray read in a library intended to capture alpha chains, its abundance should not be given much weight. The V and J genes are TRBV20-1 and TRBJ1-2; possible D gene TRBD1, 5 bases. V lost 0 bases and J lost 6, with 14 bases in between. In germline, CDR1 is DFQATT, CDR2 SNEGSKA (reference sequence). The CDR3 covers 14 residues. CDR3 in DNA: TGCAGTGCTAGAGATCTCTCCGGGGCGGATGGCTACACCTTC. It is translated as CSARDLSGADGYTF.

In its sample, this clonotype ranks as medium-sized (0.01 to 0.1%). This beta chain is a stray sequence in a library constructed for alpha chains; its clone size is not meaningful. This sequence joins TRBV5-1 and TRBJ2-1, with a weak D call TRBD1 (5 bases). The CDR3 totals 16 residues. Germline assignment: CDR1 SGHRS and CDR2 YFSETQ. V gave up 0 bases and J gave up 5 bases, with 15 bases separating them. The DNA for the CDR3 is TGCGCCAGCAGCTTGGAGGGGCTAGGCGGCAACAATGAGCAGTTCTTC. This codes for CASSLEGLGGNNEQFF.

A word on this clonotype: Because the library targeted alpha chains, this beta chain is an off-target read whose size means little. The chain has TRBV6-5 and TRBJ2-7; D perhaps matches TRBD1 (5 bases). V lost 7 bases and J lost 5, with 18 bases in between. Germline CDR1 reads MNHEY; CDR2 reads SVGAGI. The CDR3 is made up of 14 amino acids. CDR3 DNA sequence: TGTGCCAGCAACCTTCGGGCAGGGATCGACGAGCAGTACTTC. This gives the protein CASNLRAGIDEQYF.

This clonotype is labeled medium-sized (0.01 to 0.1%). The library was built for alpha chains, so this beta chain is an off-target read and its size means little. V is TRBV4-2 and J is TRBJ2-2; weak D call: TRBD2 (5 bases). The CDR3 runs 15 residues. Trimming stripped 1 base from V and 5 bases from J, with 11 bases between. CDR1 and CDR2 (germline): LGHNA, YNFKEQ. CDR3 residues: CASSQVAGQTGELFF. Here the CDR3 DNA reads TGTGCCAGCAGCCAAGTCGCGGGCCAAACCGGGGAGCTGTTTTTT.

This clonotype was counted many times. Since it is a stray read in a library aimed at alpha chains, this beta chain has a size that is not meaningful. V and J are TRBV27 and TRBJ1-1; 7 positions agree with TRBD1. The germline V gene encodes CDR1 MNHEY and CDR2 SMNVEV (reference sequence). The CDR3 runs 13 residues. Trimming cost V 4 bases and J 5 bases; bases outside gene matches: 4. CDR3 nucleotide sequence: TGTGCCAGCAGTTCGGGGACAGCAACTGAAGCTTTCTTT. This translates into CASSSGTATEAFF.

This clonotype is categorized as medium-sized. As an off-target read in a library built for alpha chains, this beta chain has a frequency of little significance. The rearrangement links TRBV7-9 to TRBJ1-1; D gene unclear. Germline assignment: CDR1 SEHNR and CDR2 FQNEAQ (reference sequence). The CDR3 runs 14 residues. Trimming took 5 bases from V and 6 from J, leaving 16 bases between them. CDR3 amino acids: CASSLELRVAEAFF. In DNA form, the CDR3 reads TGTGCCAGCAGCCTCGAGCTAAGGGTAGCTGAAGCTTTCTTT.

This clonotype was recorded at least ten times. Because this beta chain is a stray read in a library intended to capture alpha chains, its abundance should not be given much weight. This sequence joins TRBV27 and TRBJ2-1; TRBD2 matches at 8 bases. Germline V gene data show CDR1 as MNHEY and CDR2 as SMNVEV (reference sequence). The V gene end was trimmed by 3 bases and the J gene end by 4 bases; junction bases not matched to a gene: 5. The CDR3 is made up of 15 amino acids. CDR3 residues: CASSFELAEYNEQFF. As DNA, the CDR3 is TGTGCCAGCAGTTTTGAACTAGCGGAGTACAATGAGCAGTTCTTC.